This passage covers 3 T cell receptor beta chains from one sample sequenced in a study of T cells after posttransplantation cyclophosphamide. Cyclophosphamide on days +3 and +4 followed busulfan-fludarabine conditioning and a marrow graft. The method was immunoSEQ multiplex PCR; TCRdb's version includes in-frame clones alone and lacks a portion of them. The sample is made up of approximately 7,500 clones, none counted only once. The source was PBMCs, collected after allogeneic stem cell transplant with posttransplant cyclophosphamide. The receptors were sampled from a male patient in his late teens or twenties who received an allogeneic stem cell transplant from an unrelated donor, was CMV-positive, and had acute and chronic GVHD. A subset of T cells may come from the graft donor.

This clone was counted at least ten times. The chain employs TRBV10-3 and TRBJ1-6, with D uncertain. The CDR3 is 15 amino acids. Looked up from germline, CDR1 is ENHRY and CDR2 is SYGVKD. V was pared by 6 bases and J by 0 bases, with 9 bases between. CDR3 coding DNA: TGTGCCATCAGAGCGGGCGGCTCCTATAATTCACCCCTCCACTTT. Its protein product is CAIRAGGSYNSPLHF.

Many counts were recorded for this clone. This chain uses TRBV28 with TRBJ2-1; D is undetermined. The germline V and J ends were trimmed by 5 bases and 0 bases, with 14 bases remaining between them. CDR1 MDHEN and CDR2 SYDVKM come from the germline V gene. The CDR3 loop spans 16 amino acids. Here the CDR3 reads CASSIRVSSSYNEQFF. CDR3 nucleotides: TGTGCCAGCAGTATACGGGTCTCGAGCTCCTACAATGAGCAGTTCTTC.

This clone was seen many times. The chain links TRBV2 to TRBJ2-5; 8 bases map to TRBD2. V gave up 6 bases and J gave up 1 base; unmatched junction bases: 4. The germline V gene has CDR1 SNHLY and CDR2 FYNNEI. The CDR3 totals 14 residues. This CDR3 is CASSGGGSQETQYF. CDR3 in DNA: TGTGCCAGCAGCGGCGGGGGGTCCCAAGAGACCCAGTACTTC.